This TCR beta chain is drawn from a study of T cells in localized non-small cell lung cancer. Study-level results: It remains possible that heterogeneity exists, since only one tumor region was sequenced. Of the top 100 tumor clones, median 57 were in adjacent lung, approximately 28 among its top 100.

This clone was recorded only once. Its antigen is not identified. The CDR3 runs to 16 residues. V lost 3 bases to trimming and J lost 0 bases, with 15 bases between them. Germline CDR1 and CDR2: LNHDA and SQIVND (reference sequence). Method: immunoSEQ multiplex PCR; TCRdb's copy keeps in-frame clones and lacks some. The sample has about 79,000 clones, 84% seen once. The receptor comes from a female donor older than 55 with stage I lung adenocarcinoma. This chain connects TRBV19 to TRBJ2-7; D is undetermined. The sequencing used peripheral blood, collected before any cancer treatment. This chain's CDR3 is CASSISGSSHSYEQYF. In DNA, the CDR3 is TGTGCCAGTAGTATCTCCGGGTCGTCTCACTCCTACGAGCAGTACTTC.